Each of the 10 T cell receptor beta chains below was sequenced from the same sample in a study of T cell responses to AZD1222 COVID-19 vaccine (dated by TCRdb to about 2021). The library was prepared using the immunoSEQ multiplex PCR assay. Drawn from immuneACCESS, this table holds only the in-frame rearrangements with V and J called that TCRdb kept. Clones are partly lost; checked studies trace under half to an unresolved V gene and leave the rest unexplained. The sample records 90,000 to 150,000 clones, roughly 84% of which are singletons. Together, the top ten hold around 17% of the sample. What this sample's time point label stands for: about 28 days (+/-7) after the second vaccine dose. Sample: peripheral blood, taken 28 days after the second AZD1222 dose. The receptors were gathered from an adult who received the AZD1222 COVID-19 vaccine.

The chain has TRBV9 and TRBJ2-1; 12 nucleotides align to TRBD2. The junction had 9 bases not matched to a gene; V was cut back by 3 bases and J by 2 bases. The CDR3 consists of 18 residues. Germline V CDR1 and CDR2: SGDLS, YYNGEE. The CDR3 protein is CASSAVKGTSGPYNEQFF. DNA for the CDR3: TGTGCCAGCAGCGCCGTAAAAGGGACTAGCGGGCCCTACAATGAGCAGTTCTTC.

This clone came up many times. The CDR3, as DNA: TGTGCCAGCAGTGACAGGGACACCGGGGAGCTGTTTTTT. Protein: CASSDRDTGELFF. This chain joins TRBV6-4 and TRBJ2-2; D gene ambiguous. The length of the CDR3 is 13 residues. From germline, CDR1 is MRHNA and CDR2 SNTAGT. The ends were cut back, 2 bases at V and 3 bases at J, with 4 bases in the middle.

This clone was seen a handful of times. The chain links TRBV2 to TRBJ2-7; tentative D call: TRBD1 (6 bases). CDR1 is SNHLY and CDR2 is FYNNEI in the germline V gene. This CDR3 region has 12 residues. Trimming cost V 7 bases and J 1 base, with 8 bases left between them. CDR3 DNA: TGTGCCAGCATGGACAGTTCCTACGAGCAGTACTTC. Protein: CASMDSSYEQYF.

This clone has only a few counts. This rearrangement joins TRBV19 to TRBJ1-6, with D possibly TRBD1 on 6 matching bases. V shed 7 bases and J shed 9 bases, with 19 bases lying between them. This CDR3 spans 15 amino acids. The V gene's germline CDR1 is LNHDA and CDR2 SQIVND (reference sequence). CDR3 coding DNA: TGTGCCAGTACTTACGGGGGGGCAGAACCTTCACCCCTCCACTTT. Amino acids: CASTYGGAEPSPLHF.

The V and J genes are TRBV29-1 and TRBJ1-1; D uncertain. This CDR3 contains 11 residues. V was shortened by 4 bases and J by 1 base, with 4 bases between the two germline ends. Looked up from germline, CDR1 is SQVTM and CDR2 is ANQGSEA. The CDR3 loop is CSVVRNTEAFF. The DNA for the CDR3 is TGCAGCGTTGTGAGGAACACTGAAGCTTTCTTT.

This clone occurred once. CDR3 nucleotides: TGTGCCACCAGTGACCCCAATCAGGCTGAAGCTTTCTTT. Translation: CATSDPNQAEAFF. The genes are TRBV24-1 and TRBJ1-1, with D unresolved. Germline assignment: CDR1 KGHDR and CDR2 SFDVKD. V gave up 4 bases and J gave up 6 bases, with 11 bases separating them. The CDR3 has 13 amino acids.

The chain has TRBV3-1 (or the pseudogene TRBV3-2) and TRBJ2-1; 7 nucleotides agree with TRBD1. Germline V gene sequence: CDR1 LGHDT, CDR2 YNNKEL (reference sequence). With V trimmed by 4 bases and J by 5 bases, 5 bases remained unmatched. The CDR3 covers 14 residues. The CDR3 reads CASSLRDRDNEQFF. The CDR3 DNA follows: TGTGCCAGCAGCCTACGGGACAGAGACAATGAGCAGTTCTTC.

The chain employs TRBV7-9 and TRBJ2-3; 7 bases align to TRBD1. The CDR3 consists of 12 residues. After removal of 2 bases from V and 11 bases from J, the junction contained 4 bases not matched to a gene. Germline V gene sequence: CDR1 SEHNR, CDR2 FQNEAQ (reference sequence). The CDR3 coding sequence is TGTGCCAGCAGCTTACCGGGACAGTGGCAGTATTTT. Translation gives CASSLPGQWQYF.

CDR3 bases: TGTGCCAGCAGTACCCTGGGGAGCGGGAGAGGGTACGAGCAGTACTTC. Protein: CASSTLGSGRGYEQYF. This chain uses TRBV6-2 or TRBV6-3 with TRBJ2-7; 8 bases match TRBD2. The CDR3 is 16 amino acids. V trimming: 5 bases; J trimming: 4 bases; junction bases outside the gene matches: 13. From germline, CDR1 is MNHEY and CDR2 SVGEGT.

The DNA of the CDR3 is TGTGCCAGCAGCGCAATTGGCTCGGACGTCGGAAACACCATATATTTT. Its translation is CASSAIGSDVGNTIYF. V gene TRBV9 combines with J gene TRBJ1-3; no firm D call. With 3 bases removed from V and 4 bases from J, the gap between germline ends came to 17 bases. The CDR3 runs 16 residues. The germline V gene encodes CDR1 SGDLS and CDR2 YYNGEE.